The following is a TCR beta chain sequence with its context. The table lists this clonotype with many counts. Its antigen target is currently unknown. Per-base quality was not reported, and no clone a single base away is much larger than it. Ficoll-Paque density gradient centrifugation was used to isolate PBMCs. The germline V gene (reference sequence) supplies CDR1 DFQATT and CDR2 SNEGSKA. From cysteine to phenylalanine, the CDR3 is 13 amino acids long. The sequence is cut down to CDR3 DNA, 39 bases in frame from base 1. V and J are truncated by 6 bases and 3 bases respectively, leaving an intervening sequence of 13 bases. This sample is drawn from a study of T-cell memory formation after mild COVID-19 (dated by TCRdb to 2020 to 2023). About the full investigation: TCR sequence clusters from the two donors were largely donor specific. In a couple of donors, T-cell clones that expanded and contracted after mild COVID-19 were followed by sequencing TCRalpha and TCRbeta repertoires longitudinally. The cohort comprised two young, previously healthy adult volunteers, one female and one male. Beyond this particular receptor, the publication reports: Contracting CD4+ clones were found mainly in CM and EM memory subsets, while CD8+ clones were enriched in EMRA. Clones that contracted from day 15 to 85 showed balanced CD4/CD8 phenotypes, whereas a second wave of clones that expanded from day 15 to 37 leaned towards CD4+. Only a couple of mild cases were covered by the study, and larger cohorts that include severe cases with pre-infection samples were considered necessary. The detection of some responding clones in pre-infection memory suggests that pre-existing cross-reactive memory T cells joined the SARS-CoV-2 response. Whether the second-wave clones peaking on day 37 were SARS-CoV-2 specific was not confirmed.

Data came from an Illumina NovaSeq 6000. TCRalpha and TCRbeta cDNA libraries were built by 5'RACE with constant-segment primers, adding sample barcodes and unique molecular identifiers. Trizol reagent was used to extract RNA from every sample. Library amplification was performed in two PCR steps, and a second sample barcode and Illumina TruSeq adapters were introduced in the second step. Sequencing of libraries was performed on an Illumina NovaSeq with 2 x 150 bp paired-end reads. The paper's data handling went like this. Reads were demultiplexed and collapsed into UMI-guided consensus sequences with migec v1.2.7. Using mixcr v2.1.11, the UMI consensuses were aligned to TRA and TRB V and J templates and assembled into clonotypes. Expanded or contracted clonotypes were those called significant by both edgeR and NoisET, with noise models trained on biological replicates. For edgeR calls, the cutoffs were a false discovery rate-adjusted p below 0.01 and a log2 fold-change threshold of 1. As an exploratory analysis of dynamics, max-normalized trajectories of the 1000 most abundant clonotypes were examined by PCA with hierarchical clustering. The CD4 or CD8 phenotype of responding clones was assigned using the separately sequenced CD4+ and CD8+ repertoires. TCRdb's own reprocessing of the public reads used fastp at Q25 and MiXCR and kept productive beta chains. Each record represents a unique CDR3 protein, reported with the most common genes and DNA among its rows. These V and J calls rely on TCRdb rather than the paper's analysis. For this sample the table gives 350,000 to 500,000 distinct CDR3 sequences, of which about a sixth were detected only once. The ten largest clones capture 20% to 25% of the sample.

Sequenced: PBMCs or a T cell subset sorted from them (not recorded which). The sequence joins TRBV20-1 to TRBJ2-3; the D gene assignment is ambiguous. The clonotype comes from a man younger than 35 who had mild COVID-19 (a few samples of this study predate the infection). The sample titles of this study are shuffled in the database, so cell type and time point are left out; the donor was told from shared clones. The DNA sequence is given as TGCAGTGCCGACGAACGAGGAACAGATACGCAGTATTTT. The translation is CSADERGTDTQYF.